This TCR beta chain was observed in a study of long-term antiretroviral therapy in people with HIV. The assay used was immunoSEQ (version v3.0), run at survey level. Libraries were prepared by immunoSEQ multiplex PCR; TCRdb keeps only in-frame clonotypes and omits some of them. The sample includes 2,500 to 3,000 clones, around 79% of them seen just once. Trimming at V came to 2 bases and at J to 3 bases, leaving 9 bases not matched to a gene. The CDR3 has 18 amino acids. Germline lookup yields CDR1 SGHRS and CDR2 YFSETQ. This receptor was identified in a woman aged 40 to 50 with HIV. Specimen: unsorted PBMCs, collected 0.4 years before starting antiretroviral therapy. The chain carries TRBV5-1 and TRBJ2-7; TRBD2 aligns across 15 bases. DNA of the CDR3: TGCGCCAGCAGCTTATTCGGACTAGCGGGAGGGCCCGGCTACGAGCAGTACTTC. Translation: CASSLFGLAGGPGYEQYF.